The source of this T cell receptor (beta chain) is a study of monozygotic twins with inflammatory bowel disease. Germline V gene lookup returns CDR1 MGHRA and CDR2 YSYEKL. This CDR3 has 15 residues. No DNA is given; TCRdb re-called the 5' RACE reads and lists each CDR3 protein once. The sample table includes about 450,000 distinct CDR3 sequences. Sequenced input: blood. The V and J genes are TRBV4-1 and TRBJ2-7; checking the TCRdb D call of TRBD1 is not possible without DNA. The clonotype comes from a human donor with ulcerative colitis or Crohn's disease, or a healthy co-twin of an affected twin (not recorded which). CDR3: CASSQEGRETYEQYF.